This record covers a single T cell receptor (beta chain). This entry belongs to a study of T cell changes during pregnancy in multiple sclerosis. TCRdb keeps only in-frame clones here, not all; method: immunoSEQ multiplex PCR. The top ten clones hold 1% to 1.5% of a sample with 35,000 to 45,000 clones, about 92% of them seen once. The TCR sequence derives from a female donor with multiple sclerosis, enrolled in a pregnancy study. The starting material was peripheral blood, obtained before pregnancy.

CDR3 protein: CASSLATGTEAFF. The CDR3 DNA reads TGTGCCAGCAGCTTAGCGACAGGCACTGAAGCTTTCTTT. This chain links TRBV7-9 with TRBJ1-1, with a possible D match to TRBD1 (6 bases). The CDR3 covers 13 residues. Germline lookup yields CDR1 SEHNR and CDR2 FQNEAQ (reference sequence). Trimming shortened V by 0 bases and J by 4 bases, and 6 bases separated the two germline ends.